The rows below give T cell receptor beta chains drawn from one sample of a study of CD8+CD57+ T cells in acquired aplastic anemia. TCRdb ran MiXCR on the reads and lists one entry per CDR3 protein. The table records fewer than 200,000 distinct CDR3 sequences, 55% to 75% of them present only once. The sequencing input was sorted CD4+, CD8+, or CD8+CD57+ T cells (not recorded which) from PBMCs. These receptors were obtained from a human donor in good health. Each CDR3 is given with its conserved first and last residue.

V gene	J gene	CDR3 protein
TRBV7-9	TRBJ1-4	CASSQVRTYEKLFF
TRBV24-1	TRBJ2-1	CATSAWGTYNEQFF
TRBV29-1	TRBJ2-4	CSVVEMEAKNIQYF
TRBV2	TRBJ2-2	CASSGGLAGELFF
TRBV5-1	TRBJ2-7	CASSPGQGGGEQYF
TRBV10-3	TRBJ1-1	CAISNSNTEAFF
TRBV9	TRBJ2-7	CASSVAKGYEQYF
TRBV2	TRBJ1-1	CASRPKTGGNTEAFF
TRBV15	TRBJ1-5	CATSRAGQMNQPQHF
TRBV25-1	TRBJ1-2	CASSELGYGYTF
TRBV20-1	TRBJ2-1	CSAPNSGRAGNEQFF
TRBV15	TRBJ2-1	CATSALGHATYNEQFF
TRBV15	TRBJ2-7	CATSRGGEQSYEQYF
TRBV2	TRBJ2-7	CASSTRQGHEQYF
TRBV2	TRBJ1-4	CASSVGQGAKLFF
TRBV7-3	TRBJ2-3	CASSPGGTDTQYF
TRBV7-7	TRBJ2-2	CASSARSSPGGGELFF
TRBV2	TRBJ2-7	CASSYGQGQIHEQYF
TRBV19	TRBJ2-7	CASSTGTGKKQYF
TRBV6-6	TRBJ2-1	CASSPRTHSSSYNEQFF
TRBV28	TRBJ1-3	CASSLEGFSGNTIYF
TRBV7-6	TRBJ2-7	CASSTRFPYEQYF
TRBV2	TRBJ2-1	CASSGGAARQFF
TRBV6-1	TRBJ1-5	CASSEYIQVSDQPQHF
TRBV10-1	TRBJ2-7	CASIFYEQYF
TRBV7-2	TRBJ1-1	CASSPDGRGITEAFF
TRBV19	TRBJ2-7	CASSQPAGTRTGYEQYF
TRBV20-1	TRBJ2-7	CSASATGTGEQYF
TRBV2	TRBJ2-3	CASSEPFTDTQYF
TRBV7-2	TRBJ2-2	CASSLGSVGELFF
TRBV7-9	TRBJ1-4	CASSVRRDSKTTNEKLFF
TRBV7-7	TRBJ2-2	CASSLGRTGVTGELFF
TRBV7-9	TRBJ2-7	CASSLDPSGTYEQYF
TRBV5-4	TRBJ1-3	CASSLGRTSGNTIYF
TRBV19	TRBJ1-6	CASSPHGGSSYNSPLHF
TRBV6-6	TRBJ1-2	CASREYRDDYGYTF